The 23 T cell receptor beta chains given below trace back to one sample, sequenced in a study of siplizumab effects on memory and regulatory T cells. Some clones are missing from TCRdb's copy, which holds only in-frame ones; the method was immunoSEQ multiplex PCR. Altogether some 100,000 clones are present, about 90% being singletons, with the ten largest covering around 0.73%. The sequenced material came from Tregs sorted from blood. The receptors come from a human donor in good health.

The rearrangement joins TRBV7-2 to TRBJ1-1; D unclear. V shed 6 bases and J shed 0 bases, with 8 bases lying between them. CDR1 SGHTA and CDR2 FQGNSA come from the germline V gene. This CDR3 comprises 13 residues. Written as DNA, the CDR3 is TGTGCCAGCAGTCTTCAAATGAACACTGAAGCTTTCTTT. As protein: CASSLQMNTEAFF.

J is TRBJ1-5 and V is TRBV5-1; D is possibly TRBD1 (6 bases). The germline V gene encodes CDR1 SGHRS and CDR2 YFSETQ. The V end was cut by 0 bases, the J end by 7 bases, with 17 bases between. The CDR3 has 16 amino acids. In nucleotides, the CDR3 is TGCGCCAGCAGCTTGGACCCGGACAGCGGACGCCAGCCCCAGCATTTT. It codes for CASSLDPDSGRQPQHF.

This clone has only one observation. The junction departs from germline at one end; a sequencing error may be responsible. This sequence joins TRBV6-6 and TRBJ2-7; 7 nucleotides agree with TRBD1. CDR3 length: 11 residues. CDR1 and CDR2 (germline): MNHNY, SVGAGI (reference sequence). DNA for the CDR3: TGTGCCAGCAGTACAACCGGGACAGTTATCTTC. Encoded protein: CASSTTGTVIF.

CDR3 bases: TGTGCCAGTATGTATCAGCCGGGACAGTTCCTCTATGGCTACACCTTC. Protein product: CASMYQPGQFLYGYTF. V is TRBV19 and J is TRBJ1-2; TRBD1 matches at 7 bases. CDR3 length: 16 amino acids. V was pared by 7 bases and J by 4 bases, with 15 bases of the junction left unmatched. Per the germline V gene, CDR1 is LNHDA and CDR2 is SQIVND (reference sequence).

This chain uses TRBV14 with TRBJ2-7, with 7 positions matching TRBD2. The CDR3 runs 11 residues. Germline CDR1 and CDR2: SGHDN and FVKESK. The CDR3 nucleotides read TGTGCTGTGGGGGAGGGCGACGAGCAGTACTTC. Translated, it gives CAVGEGDEQYF.

The chain recombines TRBV2 with TRBJ2-7, with TRBD2 matching over 11 bases. Germline V CDR1 and CDR2: SNHLY, FYNNEI. With V trimmed by 5 bases and J by 2 bases, 5 bases remained unmatched. This CDR3 has 15 amino acids. CDR3 nucleotides: TGTGCCAGCAGTTTCAATAGCGGGAGGGCCTACGAGCAGTACTTC. This encodes CASSFNSGRAYEQYF. Based on the CDR3 plus reference TRBV2 and TRBJ2-7, the full variable domain is EPEVTQTPSHQVTQMGQEVILRCVPISNHLYFYWYRQILGQKVEFLVSFYNNEISEKSEIFDDQFSVERPDGSNFTLKIRSTKLEDSAMYFCASSFNSGRAYEQYFGPGTRLTVT.

The V gene is TRBV5-4, the J gene TRBJ2-7, with 8 bases that match TRBD1. This CDR3 is 13 amino acids long. V trimming: 2 bases; J trimming: 5 bases; junction bases outside the gene matches: 3. Germline assignment: CDR1 SGHNT and CDR2 YYREEE (reference sequence). The CDR3 sequence: CASSFPDRDEQYF. The CDR3 nucleotides are TGTGCCAGCAGCTTCCCGGACAGGGACGAGCAGTACTTC.

The gene calls are TRBV19 and TRBJ2-7; 8 bases are shared with TRBD2. This CDR3 is built from 14 residues. The V and J ends lost 0 bases and 3 bases, in that order; junction bases with no gene match: 1. From germline, CDR1 is LNHDA and CDR2 SQIVND (reference sequence). This CDR3 reads CASSIELADYEQYF. Written as DNA, the CDR3 is TGTGCCAGTAGTATAGAACTAGCGGACTACGAGCAGTACTTC.

The chain is built from TRBV5-6 and TRBJ2-7; D perhaps matches TRBD1 (5 bases). The V gene lost 3 bases and the J gene lost 3 bases, with 13 bases spanning the gap. From germline, CDR1 is SGHDT and CDR2 YYEEEE. The length of the CDR3 is 14 residues. CDR3 sequence (DNA): TGTGCCAGCAGCTCCCAGGGTAGAAGCTACGAGCAGTACTTC. It yields the protein CASSSQGRSYEQYF.

J is TRBJ1-4 and V is TRBV5-5; 7 bases map to TRBD1. The CDR3 length is 13 residues. CDR1 and CDR2 (germline): SGHKS, YYEKEE (reference sequence). V lost 2 bases and J lost 8; bases outside the gene matches: 3. The CDR3 reads CASSFRDREKLFF. CDR3 sequence (DNA): TGTGCCAGCAGCTTCCGGGACAGAGAAAAACTGTTTTTT.

V and J are TRBV19 and TRBJ1-1, with TRBD1 matching 9 bases. Germline V CDR1 and CDR2: LNHDA, SQIVND (reference sequence). The CDR3 has 13 amino acids. J lost 5 bases, V lost 6 bases, and 4 bases had no gene match. The CDR3 coding sequence is TGTGCCAGTAGGGACAGGGGTGTGACTGAAGCTTTCTTT. Amino acids: CASRDRGVTEAFF.

The gene calls are TRBV11-3 and TRBJ2-5, with D hard to call. There are 13 residues in the CDR3. Per germline, CDR1 SGHNT and CDR2 YENEEA. V was clipped by 3 bases and J by 6 bases, with 11 bases between them. The CDR3 region has the DNA TGTGCCAGCAGCTTGGGCATTTCAAAGACCCAGTACTTC. Translating it yields CASSLGISKTQYF.

V gene TRBV7-9 combines with J gene TRBJ1-1; D call uncertain. Trimming shortened V by 5 bases and J by 0 bases, and 16 bases separated the two germline ends. The CDR3 covers 16 residues. Germline CDR1 SEHNR, CDR2 FQNEAQ (reference sequence). This CDR3 reads CASSHTNRQLNTEAFF. CDR3 coding DNA: TGTGCCAGCAGCCATACCAACCGGCAGTTGAACACTGAAGCTTTCTTT. Looking up the rest from reference TRBV7-9 and TRBJ1-1 gives the full variable domain: DTGVSQNPRHKITKRGQNVTFRCDPISEHNRLYWYRQTLGQGPEFLTYFQNEAQLEKSRLLSDRFSAERPKGSFSTLEIQRTEQGDSAMYLCASSHTNRQLNTEAFFGQGTRLTVV.

The gene calls are TRBV29-1 and TRBJ1-1; D remains ambiguous. Germline CDR1 is SQVTM and CDR2 is ANQGSEA. The CDR3 has 11 amino acids. CDR3 region: CSGQSNTEAFF. CDR3 in DNA: TGCAGTGGCCAGTCCAACACTGAAGCTTTCTTT. Supplemented by reference TRBV29-1 and TRBJ1-1, the full variable domain reads SAVISQKPSRDICQRGTSLTIQCQVDSQVTMMFWYRQQPGQSLTLIATANQGSEATYESGFVIDKFPISRPNLTFSTLTVSNMSPEDSSIYLCSGQSNTEAFFGQGTRLTVV.

The CDR3 reads CAISGDRGLTDTQYF. DNA of the CDR3: TGTGCCATCAGTGGCGACAGGGGTTTGACAGATACGCAGTATTTT. The chain uses TRBV10-3 and TRBJ2-3, with TRBD1 matching over 8 bases. Germline CDR1 reads ENHRY; CDR2 reads SYGVKD. The CDR3 runs 15 residues. Losses at the gene ends were 4 bases for V and 3 bases for J; bases not matched to a gene: 6.

This clone was recorded once. The rearrangement joins TRBV28 to TRBJ1-2; the D gene is possibly TRBD1 (6 bases). The CDR3 loop spans 11 amino acids. Germline CDR1 and CDR2: MDHEN and SYDVKM. Trimming cost V 8 bases and J 7 bases, with 11 bases left between them. CDR3 in DNA: TGTGCCAGCGACGGACAGTTTGGCTACACCTTC. It translates to CASDGQFGYTF.

The chain couples TRBV6-6 to TRBJ2-7, with D hard to call. Between the trimmed V and J ends, which lost 7 bases and 0 bases, there was a span of 10 bases. This CDR3 contains 13 residues. The germline gives CDR1 MNHNY, CDR2 SVGAGI (reference sequence). The CDR3: CASTGMNSYEQYF. As DNA, the CDR3 is TGTGCCAGCACTGGGATGAACTCCTACGAGCAGTACTTC.

J is TRBJ2-7 and V is TRBV28; D is ambiguous. Germline CDR1 reads MDHEN; CDR2 reads SYDVKM. Trimming shortened V by 6 bases and J by 6 bases, and 9 bases separated the two germline ends. The CDR3 extends over 11 amino acids. Here the CDR3 DNA reads TGTGCCAGCAGCCCTGAGGTCGAGCAGTACTTC. Translated: CASSPEVEQYF.

The chain links TRBV6-1 to TRBJ2-7; 11 bases are a match to TRBD1. V lost 4 bases, J lost 7 bases, and 15 bases stayed unmatched. Germline values: CDR1 MNHNS, CDR2 SASEGT. The CDR3 totals 17 residues. Written as DNA, the CDR3 is TGTGCCAGCAGTGGGTCCGGGACAGGGGGAGTCCTAGGGGAGCAGTACTTC. Its translation: CASSGSGTGGVLGEQYF.

V usage is TRBV5-4 and J usage is TRBJ1-3; 8 bases align to TRBD1. The V gene's germline CDR1 is SGHNT and CDR2 YYREEE (reference sequence). With V trimmed by 3 bases and J by 0 bases, 8 bases remained unmatched. The CDR3 consists of 17 residues. The CDR3 reads CASSSRDRFLSGNTIYF. CDR3 coding DNA: TGTGCCAGCAGCTCGAGGGACAGGTTCCTCTCTGGAAACACCATATATTTT.

The chain couples TRBV5-1 to TRBJ2-2, with D uncertain. The CDR3 extends over 15 amino acids. Trimming removed 0 bases from V and 0 bases from J, with 6 bases in between. From germline, CDR1 is SGHRS and CDR2 YFSETQ. The CDR3 loop reads CASSLVGPNTGELFF. The DNA for the CDR3 is TGCGCCAGCAGCTTGGTCGGCCCGAACACCGGGGAGCTGTTTTTT. The full variable domain, completed using reference TRBV5-1 and TRBJ2-2, is KAGVTQTPRYLIKTRGQQVTLSCSPISGHRSVSWYQQTPGQGLQFLFEYFSETQRNKGNFPGRFSGRQFSNSRSEMNVSTLELGDSALYLCASSLVGPNTGELFFGEGSRLTVL.

CDR3 region: CAIGGTWSTDTQYF. As DNA, the CDR3 is TGTGCCATCGGGGGGACCTGGAGCACAGATACGCAGTATTTT. The gene calls are TRBV10-3 and TRBJ2-3; TRBD2 might be the D (6 bases). The CDR3 covers 14 residues. Between the trimmed V and J ends, which lost 8 bases and 0 bases, there was a span of 12 bases. Germline V lookup: CDR1 ENHRY, CDR2 SYGVKD.

This rearrangement joins TRBV5-1 to TRBJ2-7; TRBD2 aligns across 11 bases. Germline V gives CDR1 SGHRS, CDR2 YFSETQ. Losses at the gene ends were 0 bases for V and 5 bases for J; bases not matched to a gene: 7. The CDR3 consists of 16 residues. The DNA of the CDR3 is TGCGCCAGCAGCTTGGGCCCCGGGACTAGCGGTAACGAGCAGTACTTC. It yields the protein CASSLGPGTSGNEQYF.